Listed below are T cell receptor beta chains from one sample, sequenced in a study of blood T cell repertoires in COVID-19. Generated by immunoSEQ multiplex PCR, the TCRdb table keeps only in-frame clones and is missing some. The sample has roughly 100,000 clones; 75% to 95% are singletons. The source material was peripheral blood. The receptors were gathered from a man younger than 35 with acute or convalescent COVID-19. The conserved cysteine and the conserved F or W are not part of the CDR3 here. The order of the fields is J gene, V gene, CDR3 protein.

J: TRBJ2-7
V: TRBV7-9
CDR3: ASSFGLPNYEQY

J: TRBJ1-1
V: TRBV19
CDR3: ASSRGLGQGTVNTEAF

J: TRBJ2-2
V: TRBV10-1
CDR3: ASSETMTGLLF

J: TRBJ1-1
V: TRBV18
CDR3: ASSPAVNTEAF

J: TRBJ1-2
V: TRBV7-9
CDR3: ASSLSDRQGAVGYT

J: TRBJ1-1
V: TRBV5-6
CDR3: ASRSGTMTEAF

J: TRBJ1-6
V: TRBV4-1
CDR3: ASSQGDRTNSPLH

J: TRBJ2-5
V: TRBV11-2
CDR3: ASSLSTSGGALAHEY

J: TRBJ1-1
V: TRBV19
CDR3: ASRNHGTINTEAF

J: TRBJ1-5
V: TRBV5-8
CDR3: ASSLARDRVVQPQH

J: TRBJ2-7
V: TRBV19
CDR3: ASSNRGQVDEQY

J: TRBJ1-5
V: TRBV4-2
CDR3: ASSQAGQKNQPQH

J: TRBJ2-7
V: TRBV7-2
CDR3: ASSLLSFWERGEQY

J: TRBJ2-5
V: TRBV5-1
CDR3: ASTNSGTGLETQY

J: TRBJ2-2
V: TRBV3-1/TRBV3-2
CDR3: ASSPRGFITGELF

J: TRBJ1-5
V: TRBV5-6
CDR3: ASRSWKERQPQH

J: TRBJ1-4
V: TRBV6-5
CDR3: ASSLLGGREKLF

J: TRBJ1-1
V: TRBV6-2/TRBV6-3
CDR3: ASSYLGGQVRTEAF

J: TRBJ1-1
V: TRBV5-6
CDR3: ASSLGTGNTEAF

J: TRBJ2-1
V: TRBV5-1
CDR3: ASSLGSSGSRNEQF

J: TRBJ1-1
V: TRBV4-1
CDR3: ASSQATGTGGWGTEAF

J: TRBJ1-1
V: TRBV5-1
CDR3: ASSLGDRGDTEAF

J: TRBJ2-1
V: TRBV11-2
CDR3: ASSLGDRLAANNEQF

J: TRBJ1-2
V: TRBV24-1
CDR3: ATSDPHQGYT

J: TRBJ2-7
V: TRBV7-6
CDR3: ASSLGTSGRTFSYEQY

J: TRBJ1-1
V: TRBV5-5
CDR3: ASSWWTANTEAF

J: TRBJ1-2
V: TRBV19
CDR3: ASSIGGQRGNYGYT

J: TRBJ1-2
V: TRBV10-2
CDR3: ASSNLGPSGFHGYT

J: TRBJ1-2
V: TRBV3-1/TRBV3-2
CDR3: ASSPTGTGANYGYT

J: TRBJ2-7
V: TRBV7-9
CDR3: ASSRLRDTYSYEQY

J: TRBJ2-7
V: TRBV5-1
CDR3: ASSSLAGGSYEQY

J: TRBJ1-2
V: TRBV29-1
CDR3: SVELRDRGYGYT

J: TRBJ1-1
V: TRBV6-5
CDR3: ASSYSYEPNTEAF

J: TRBJ1-4
V: TRBV5-8
CDR3: ASSFGRGRSNEKLF

J: TRBJ1-2
V: TRBV6-6
CDR3: ASTAGSYYGYT